These 11 T cell receptor beta chains were sequenced from one sample in a study of cytomegalovirus exposure and HLA in healthy donors. The PCR made use of 60 Vbeta and 13 Jbeta primers. TCRdb's copy holds only in-frame clones and misses some; the assay was immunoSEQ multiplex PCR. In the table there are some 270,000 clones, around 90% of which are singletons. The sample taken for sequencing was PBMCs. The receptors shown here come from a girl aged 2-15 years in good health and CMV-seronegative.

The J gene is TRBJ2-7, the V gene TRBV7-2; TRBD1 might be the D (6 bases). Trimming left V 6 bases short and J 3 bases short, with 18 bases between. Germline V gene lookup returns CDR1 SGHTA and CDR2 FQGNSA. There are 15 residues in the CDR3. CDR3 protein: CASRVPGHQIYEQYF. CDR3 coding DNA: TGTGCCAGCAGAGTTCCGGGACATCAGATCTACGAGCAGTACTTC.

This clone was detected once. The J gene is TRBJ2-5, the V gene TRBV29-1; 9 bases line up with TRBD2. V gave up 3 bases and J gave up 4 bases; unmatched junction bases: 6. The CDR3 covers 14 residues. Germline CDR1 and CDR2: SQVTM and ANQGSEA. The CDR3 sequence: CSVEGGGAGETQYF. DNA for the CDR3: TGCAGCGTTGAGGGCGGGGGGGCCGGAGAGACCCAGTACTTC.

The chain carries TRBV7-8 and TRBJ2-1, with D possibly being TRBD1 (5 bases). V was shortened by 2 bases and J by 3 bases, with 14 bases between the two germline ends. This CDR3 spans 16 amino acids. Germline CDR1 reads SGHVS; CDR2 reads FQNEAQ. The CDR3 sequence: CASSLIQGLVYNEQFF. In nucleotides, the CDR3 is TGTGCCAGCAGCTTAATTCAGGGTTTAGTCTACAATGAGCAGTTCTTC.

The chain employs TRBV9 and TRBJ1-1; 8 bases line up with TRBD1. This CDR3 has 16 amino acids. Looked up from germline, CDR1 is SGDLS and CDR2 is YYNGEE. The trim removed 3 bases at V and 4 bases at J, leaving 11 bases unmatched. The CDR3 DNA is TGTGCCAGCAGCGCCCCTTCGACAGGGGTTGGCACTGAAGCTTTCTTT. It specifies CASSAPSTGVGTEAFF.

The rearrangement joins TRBV2 to TRBJ1-1, with TRBD1 matching over 8 bases. V trimming: 4 bases; J trimming: 6 bases; junction bases outside the gene matches: 4. This CDR3 is 13 amino acids long. Germline CDR1 reads SNHLY; CDR2 reads FYNNEI. The CDR3 loop is CASSATGDAEAFF. CDR3 DNA: TGTGCCAGCAGTGCGACAGGGGACGCTGAAGCTTTCTTT.

On this clone: In the same sample, other DNA sequences code for this CDR3. V gene TRBV5-4 combines with J gene TRBJ2-7; TRBD1 aligns across 7 bases. The CDR3 is 16 amino acids. Germline CDR1 SGHNT, CDR2 YYREEE (reference sequence). Trimming removed 0 bases from V and 0 bases from J; junction bases left unmatched: 6. The CDR3 loop is CASSLARGKSSYEQYF. CDR3 coding DNA: TGTGCCAGCAGCTTGGCCAGGGGGAAGAGCTCCTACGAGCAGTACTTC.

The chain uses TRBV4-2 and TRBJ2-1, with 9 bases identical to TRBD2. Germline lookup yields CDR1 LGHNA and CDR2 YNFKEQ. J gave up 6 bases and V 4 bases, and 7 bases lay outside the gene matches. This CDR3 contains 15 residues. The chain's CDR3 is CASSPLAGAPNEQFF. CDR3 in DNA: TGTGCCAGCAGCCCATTAGCGGGAGCTCCCAATGAGCAGTTCTTC.

The chain employs TRBV5-1 and TRBJ2-7; a possible D gene is TRBD1 (6 bases). This CDR3 has 16 residues. V was cut by 1 base and J by 2 bases, with 16 bases left in between. Germline-derived CDR1 and CDR2 are SGHRS and YFSETQ. The CDR3 here is CASSLLSQGYTYEQYF. The CDR3, as DNA: TGCGCCAGCAGCTTGCTGTCACAGGGCTATACCTACGAGCAGTACTTC.

The genes are TRBV4-1 and TRBJ2-1; 7 nucleotides match TRBD2. Germline CDR1 MGHRA, CDR2 YSYEKL. The CDR3 spans 19 residues. V lost 1 base to trimming and J lost 8 bases; unmatched junction nucleotides: 20. CDR3 sequence reads: CASSQASLASGYHGDEQFF. The CDR3 DNA is TGCGCCAGCAGCCAAGCGAGTTTGGCTAGCGGCTACCACGGGGATGAGCAGTTCTTC.

The J gene is TRBJ1-2, the V gene TRBV5-1; 7 nucleotides line up with TRBD1. In germline, CDR1 is SGHRS, CDR2 YFSETQ. The CDR3 loop spans 14 amino acids. With 4 bases clipped from V and 2 bases from J, the junction kept 5 bases outside the gene matches. The CDR3 loop is CASSAQTGNYGYTF. In nucleotides, the CDR3 is TGCGCCAGCAGCGCCCAGACAGGGAACTATGGCTACACCTTC. The variable domain in full, with the rest retrieved from reference TRBV5-1 and TRBJ1-2, is KAGVTQTPRYLIKTRGQQVTLSCSPISGHRSVSWYQQTPGQGLQFLFEYFSETQRNKGNFPGRFSGRQFSNSRSEMNVSTLELGDSALYLCASSAQTGNYGYTFGSGTRLTVV.

This clone was observed once. The rearrangement links TRBV12-5 to TRBJ2-5; tentative D call: TRBD2 (6 bases). Trimming removed 5 bases from V and 2 bases from J, with 15 bases in between. The germline V gene has CDR1 LGHNT and CDR2 FRNRAP. The CDR3 runs 15 residues. The CDR3 region is CASGPWLGGQETQYF. In nucleotides, the CDR3 is TGTGCTAGTGGTCCCTGGTTGGGGGGTCAAGAGACCCAGTACTTC.